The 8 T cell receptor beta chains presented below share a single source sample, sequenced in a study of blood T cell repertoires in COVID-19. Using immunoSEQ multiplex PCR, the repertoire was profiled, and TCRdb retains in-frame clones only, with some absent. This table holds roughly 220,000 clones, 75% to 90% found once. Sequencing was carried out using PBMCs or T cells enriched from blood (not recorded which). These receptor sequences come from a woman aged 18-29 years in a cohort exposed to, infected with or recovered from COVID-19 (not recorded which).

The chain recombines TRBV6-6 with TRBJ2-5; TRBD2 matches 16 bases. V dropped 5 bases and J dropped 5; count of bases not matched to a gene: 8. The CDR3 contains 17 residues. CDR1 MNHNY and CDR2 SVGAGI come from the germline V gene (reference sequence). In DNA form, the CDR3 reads TGTGCCAGCAGTCTGGGACTAGCGGGGGGGAGATTTGAGACCCAGTACTTC. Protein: CASSLGLAGGRFETQYF.

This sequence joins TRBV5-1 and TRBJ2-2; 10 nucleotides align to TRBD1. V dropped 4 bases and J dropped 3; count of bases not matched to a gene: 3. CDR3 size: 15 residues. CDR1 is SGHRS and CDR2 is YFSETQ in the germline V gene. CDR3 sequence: CASSGGTGDTGELFF. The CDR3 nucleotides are TGCGCCAGCAGCGGAGGGACAGGGGACACCGGGGAGCTGTTTTTT.

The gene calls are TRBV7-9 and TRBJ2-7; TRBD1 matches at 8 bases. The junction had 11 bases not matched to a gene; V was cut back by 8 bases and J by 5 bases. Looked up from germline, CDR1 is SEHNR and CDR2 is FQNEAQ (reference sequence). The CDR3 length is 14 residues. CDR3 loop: CASCPPGQVNEQYF. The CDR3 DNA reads TGTGCCAGCTGCCCGCCGGGACAGGTTAACGAGCAGTACTTC. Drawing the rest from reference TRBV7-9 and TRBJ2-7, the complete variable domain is DTGVSQNPRHKITKRGQNVTFRCDPISEHNRLYWYRQTLGQGPEFLTYFQNEAQLEKSRLLSDRFSAERPKGSFSTLEIQRTEQGDSAMYLCASCPPGQVNEQYFGPGTRLTVT.

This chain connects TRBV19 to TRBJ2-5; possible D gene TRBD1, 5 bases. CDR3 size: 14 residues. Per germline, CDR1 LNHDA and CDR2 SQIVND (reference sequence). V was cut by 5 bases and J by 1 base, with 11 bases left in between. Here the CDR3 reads CASSHRTPQETQYF. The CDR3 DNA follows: TGTGCCAGTAGTCACAGGACACCCCAAGAGACCCAGTACTTC.

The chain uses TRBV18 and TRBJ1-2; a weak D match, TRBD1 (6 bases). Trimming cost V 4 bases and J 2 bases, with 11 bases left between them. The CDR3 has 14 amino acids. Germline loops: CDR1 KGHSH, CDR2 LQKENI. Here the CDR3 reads CASSQGTPNYGYTF. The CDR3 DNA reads TGTGCCAGCTCACAAGGGACACCCAACTATGGCTACACCTTC. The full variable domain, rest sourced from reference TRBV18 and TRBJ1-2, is NAGVMQNPRHLVRRRGQEARLRCSPMKGHSHVYWYRQLPEEGLKFMVYLQKENIIDESGMPKERFSAEFPKEGPSILRIQQVVRGDSAAYFCASSQGTPNYGYTFGSGTRLTVV.

The CDR3 DNA sequence: TGCGCCAGCAGCTCTGGGACAGGGGCTTCGGATGAGCAGTTCTTC. It yields the protein CASSSGTGASDEQFF. The chain links TRBV5-1 to TRBJ2-1; 10 nucleotides line up with TRBD1. The V and J ends lost 3 bases and 8 bases, in that order; junction bases with no gene match: 8. CDR3 length: 15 amino acids. The V gene's germline CDR1 is SGHRS and CDR2 YFSETQ. Full variable domain (remainder filled in from reference TRBV5-1 and TRBJ2-1): KAGVTQTPRYLIKTRGQQVTLSCSPISGHRSVSWYQQTPGQGLQFLFEYFSETQRNKGNFPGRFSGRQFSNSRSEMNVSTLELGDSALYLCASSSGTGASDEQFFGPGTRLTVL.

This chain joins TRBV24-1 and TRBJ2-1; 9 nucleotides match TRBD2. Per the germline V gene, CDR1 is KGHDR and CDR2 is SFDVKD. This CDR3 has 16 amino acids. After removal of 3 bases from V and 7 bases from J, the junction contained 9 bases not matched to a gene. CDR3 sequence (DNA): TGTGCCACCAGTGATGCCGGGACTAGCAGTCAGAATGAGCAGTTCTTC. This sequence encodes CATSDAGTSSQNEQFF.

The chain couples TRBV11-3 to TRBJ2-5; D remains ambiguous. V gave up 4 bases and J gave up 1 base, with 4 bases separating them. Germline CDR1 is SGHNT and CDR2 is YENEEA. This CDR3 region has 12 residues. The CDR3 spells CASSSGQETQYF. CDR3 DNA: TGTGCCAGCAGCTCAGGCCAAGAGACCCAGTACTTC.